The present T cell receptor beta chain was sequenced within a study of beta chain features in type 1 diabetes. Study results and limitations: The similarity of naive, central memory and Treg TCRB repertoires appeared greater among patients than among healthy donors. Among patients with Type 1 diabetes, TCRB CDR3s were moderately but significantly shorter in every one of the four CD4+ subsets.

This clone appeared a few times. No antigen is known for it. Trimming left V 0 bases short and J 1 base short, with 10 bases between. Germline loops: CDR1 SGHRS, CDR2 YFSETQ. The CDR3 runs 15 residues. Reverse transcription of all isolated RNA meant that expressed TCRB transcripts were sequenced. Data came from immunoSEQ multiplex PCR; TCRdb stores just in-frame clones and leaves some out. Of roughly 150,000 clones listed, 63% are singletons. The TCR comes from a man in his thirties or forties with type 1 diabetes. J is TRBJ2-5 and V is TRBV5-1, with D hard to call. The sequencing sample was made of naive CD4+ T cells from blood. The CDR3 DNA reads as TGCGCCAGCAGCTTGGTCGGGCCGAGCCAAGAGACCCAGTACTTC. Translating it yields CASSLVGPSQETQYF.